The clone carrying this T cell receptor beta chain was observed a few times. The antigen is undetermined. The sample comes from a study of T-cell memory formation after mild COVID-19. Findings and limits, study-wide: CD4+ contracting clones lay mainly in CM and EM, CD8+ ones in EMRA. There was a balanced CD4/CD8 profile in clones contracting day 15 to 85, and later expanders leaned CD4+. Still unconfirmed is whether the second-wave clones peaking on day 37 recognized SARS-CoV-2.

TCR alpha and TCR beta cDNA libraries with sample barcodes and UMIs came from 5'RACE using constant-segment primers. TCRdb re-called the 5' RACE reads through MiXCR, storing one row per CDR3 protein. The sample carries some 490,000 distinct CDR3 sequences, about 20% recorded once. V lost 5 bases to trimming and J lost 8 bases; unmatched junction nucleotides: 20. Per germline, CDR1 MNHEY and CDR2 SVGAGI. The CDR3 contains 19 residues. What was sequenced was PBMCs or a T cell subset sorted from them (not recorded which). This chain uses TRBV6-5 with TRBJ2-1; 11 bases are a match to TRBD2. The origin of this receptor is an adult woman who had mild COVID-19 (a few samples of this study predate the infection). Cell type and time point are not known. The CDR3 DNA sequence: TGTGCCAGCAGTCAATCTCTTTATAGGGATAGCGGGAGGGCCGATGAGCAGTTCTTC. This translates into CASSQSLYRDSGRADEQFF.